These 4 T cell receptor beta chains originate from one sample sequenced in a study of cytotoxic CD8 clonotypes in ibrutinib-treated CLL. Only in-frame clones appear in the TCRdb table, and some are missing; sequencing was by immunoSEQ multiplex PCR. The repertoire consists of about 130,000 clones, with 84% occurring once and the leading ten covering 2.5% to 3.5%. Sample: PBMCs, taken after 24 months of ibrutinib treatment. The source of these receptors is a human donor with chronic lymphocytic leukemia.

The genes are TRBV5-1 and TRBJ2-7, with 10 bases matching TRBD1. The CDR3 consists of 15 residues. V shed 4 bases, J shed 2 bases, and the junction held 6 bases outside the gene matches. The germline gives CDR1 SGHRS, CDR2 YFSETQ. This CDR3 reads CASSQTGTGAYEQYF. The CDR3 bases are TGCGCCAGCAGCCAAACCGGGACAGGGGCCTACGAGCAGTACTTC.

This clone was counted ten times or more. The rearrangement joins TRBV20-1 to TRBJ2-7, with D perhaps TRBD2 (5 bases). V shed 3 bases and J shed 5 bases, with 8 bases lying between them. The germline V gene has CDR1 DFQATT and CDR2 SNEGSKA (reference sequence). CDR3 length: 11 residues. The chain's CDR3 is CSASLANEQYF. The DNA for the CDR3 is TGCAGTGCTAGCTTAGCGAACGAGCAGTACTTC.

This chain joins TRBV5-8 and TRBJ2-7; TRBD1 agrees at 9 bases. Germline trimming cut 4 bases from V and 4 bases from J; bases unmatched to any gene: 9. In germline, CDR1 is SGHTS, CDR2 YDEGEE. The CDR3 totals 15 residues. DNA of the CDR3: TGTGCCAGCAGCCCGGGACAGGGTCTTATGTACGAGCAGTACTTC. It specifies CASSPGQGLMYEQYF.

V is TRBV30 and J is TRBJ1-2; D remains unclear. Germline loops: CDR1 GTSNPN, CDR2 SVGIG (reference sequence). The CDR3 contains 14 residues. Trimming removed 8 bases from V and 0 bases from J, with 16 bases in between. The CDR3 DNA is TGTGCCCAAAGAAGGAAAACGACTAACTATGGCTACACCTTC. Protein: CAQRRKTTNYGYTF.